This is a list of T cell receptor beta chains from one sample in a study of OX40 agonist ivuxolimab in advanced cancers. The repertoire was sequenced with immunoSEQ multiplex PCR; TCRdb's copy has only in-frame clones and lacks some. The sample records over 65,000 clones, over 85% being singletons. The starting material was CD4+ or CD8+ T cells sorted from blood, obtained in a trial of the OX40 agonist ivuxolimab. Every receptor here comes from an adult with an advanced solid tumor such as melanoma, head and neck, liver or kidney cancer. The CDR3 runs from the conserved cysteine through the conserved F or W. The order of the fields is clone size, V gene, CDR3 length, CDR3 protein. The size entry is marked missing in some rows and otherwise reads once, few, many or a size class.

NA,TRBV28,14,CASSFATETYEQYF
NA,TRBV11-2,13,CASSPGVGNTIYF
NA,TRBV10-3,14,CAISGEGRLYEQYF
NA,TRBV5-1,15,CASSLGGQGYYEQYF
once,TRBV18,13,CASSPTSSSPLHF
NA,TRBV28,13,CASRPTVADTQYF
NA,TRBV7-2,15,CASSLISGTGNEQFF
NA,TRBV23-1,19,CASRTTQAQGENGANVLTF
NA,TRBV19,12,CASSPRTGELFF
NA,TRBV2,14,CANKGQGASYEQYF
NA,TRBV18,15,CASSPAGQGPYGYTF
once,TRBV7-2,11,CASSSRGELFF
NA,TRBV9,15,CASSVAWRGTDTQYF
NA,TRBV28,13,CALCDPTYNEQFF
NA,TRBV6-5,13,CASSYPGTPTRYF
NA,TRBV25-1,14,CASRSGGSYNEQFF
NA,TRBV18,14,CASSPRPKDTEAFF
NA,TRBV19,16,CASSIVGGPSYNEQFF
once,TRBV7-9,14,CASSAPGAYEKLFF
NA,TRBV19,15,CASSPITGPAYEQYF
NA,TRBV5-1,15,CASSQGGASTDTQYF
NA,TRBV30,14,CAWSVISGANVLTF
NA,TRBV19,16,CASSKVSGRYSYEQYF
NA,TRBV18,14,CASSPRTGWETQYF
NA,TRBV19,15,CASSIRTTGHYGYTF
NA,TRBV4-2,15,CASSGGLPNTGELFF
NA,TRBV7-2,15,CASSLVVGKDYGYTF
NA,TRBV9,17,CASSVEWGRPNTGELFF
once,TRBV30,11,CAWTENYGYTF
NA,TRBV6-5,13,CASSYRQGWEQYF
NA,TRBV9,14,CASSVVQGTGELFF
NA,TRBV6-4,14,CASSGQENTGELFF
NA,TRBV28,13,CASSPPKAPEQYF